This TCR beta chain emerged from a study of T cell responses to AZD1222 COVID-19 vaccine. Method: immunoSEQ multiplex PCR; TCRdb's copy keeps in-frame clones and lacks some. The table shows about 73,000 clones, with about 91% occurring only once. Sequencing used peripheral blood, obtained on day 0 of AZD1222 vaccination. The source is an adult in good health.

CDR3: CASSRLSGTVGSGANVLTF. CDR3 nucleotides: TGTGCCAGCAGCCGTCTCTCAGGGACCGTAGGCTCTGGGGCCAACGTCCTGACTTTC. The rearrangement uses TRBV3-1 (or the pseudogene TRBV3-2) and TRBJ2-6; D is perhaps TRBD1 or TRBD2 (5 bases each). The germline V gene has CDR1 LGHDT and CDR2 YNNKEL (reference sequence). The CDR3 runs to 19 residues. With 4 bases removed from V and 0 bases from J, the gap between germline ends came to 19 bases.